Included here is one T cell receptor beta chain sequence, with context. Its antigen is not known. This specimen belongs to a study of T-cell memory formation after mild COVID-19. Overall study: Largely donor-specific TCR clusters were found.

The germline CDR1 and CDR2 sequences are MDHEN and SYDVKM. J was trimmed by 7 bases and V by 6 bases; bases with no gene match: 13. The CDR3 runs to 15 residues. TCRdb reprocessed the 5' RACE reads with MiXCR, giving one entry per CDR3 protein. The sample carries over 300,000 distinct CDR3 sequences, 20% to 25% recorded once. Study-wide points: Prior to infection, memory already included some responding clones, suggesting cross-reactive memory joined.

Input material: PBMCs or a T cell subset sorted from them (not recorded which). The V call is TRBV28, the J call TRBJ1-2, with TRBD1 identical over 8 bases. This sequence was found in a man between 18 and 29 years old who had mild COVID-19 (a few samples of this study predate the infection). Cell type and time point are not known. The CDR3 loop is CASRDWGQEGIGYTF. In DNA, the CDR3 is TGTGCCAGCAGGGACTGGGGACAGGAGGGTATTGGCTACACCTTC.